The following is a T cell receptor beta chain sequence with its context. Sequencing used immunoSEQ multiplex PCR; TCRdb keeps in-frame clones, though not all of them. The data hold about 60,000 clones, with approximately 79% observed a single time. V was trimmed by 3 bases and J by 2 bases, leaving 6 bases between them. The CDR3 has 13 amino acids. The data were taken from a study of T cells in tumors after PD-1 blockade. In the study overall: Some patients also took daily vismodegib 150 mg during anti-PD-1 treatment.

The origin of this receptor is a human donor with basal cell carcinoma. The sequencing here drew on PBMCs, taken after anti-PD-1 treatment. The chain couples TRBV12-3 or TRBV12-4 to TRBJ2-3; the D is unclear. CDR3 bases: TGTGCCAGCAGTTTGTTCCCCACAGATACGCAGTATTTT. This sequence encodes CASSLFPTDTQYF.